One TCR beta chain is described in this entry. What it binds is unknown. The TRBV12-4/TRBJ1-2 clonotypes were amplified using barcode primers with ligated adaptors. TCRdb reprocessed the multiplex PCR reads with MiXCR, giving one entry per CDR3 protein. The data show around 460 distinct CDR3 sequences, around a quarter seen once. The V and J ends lost 5 bases and 8 bases respectively, with 9 bases between them. The CDR3 is 11 amino acids. Study-wide results and limits: Greatest tumor Treg TCR overlap was with tumor naive CD4+ cells. Naive CD4+ cells shared approximately 13% of tumor Treg sequences.

The chain uses TRBV12-3 or TRBV12-4 and TRBJ1-2, with no clear D. The clonotype originates from a female donor with breast cancer. Sequencing input: memory CD4+ T cells sorted from blood. As to subset: memory CD4+ T cells, CD4+CD45RO+CD25-. The CDR3 DNA sequence: TGTGCCAGCAGTACCGGACGGGGCTACACCTTC. Translated: CASSTGRGYTF.